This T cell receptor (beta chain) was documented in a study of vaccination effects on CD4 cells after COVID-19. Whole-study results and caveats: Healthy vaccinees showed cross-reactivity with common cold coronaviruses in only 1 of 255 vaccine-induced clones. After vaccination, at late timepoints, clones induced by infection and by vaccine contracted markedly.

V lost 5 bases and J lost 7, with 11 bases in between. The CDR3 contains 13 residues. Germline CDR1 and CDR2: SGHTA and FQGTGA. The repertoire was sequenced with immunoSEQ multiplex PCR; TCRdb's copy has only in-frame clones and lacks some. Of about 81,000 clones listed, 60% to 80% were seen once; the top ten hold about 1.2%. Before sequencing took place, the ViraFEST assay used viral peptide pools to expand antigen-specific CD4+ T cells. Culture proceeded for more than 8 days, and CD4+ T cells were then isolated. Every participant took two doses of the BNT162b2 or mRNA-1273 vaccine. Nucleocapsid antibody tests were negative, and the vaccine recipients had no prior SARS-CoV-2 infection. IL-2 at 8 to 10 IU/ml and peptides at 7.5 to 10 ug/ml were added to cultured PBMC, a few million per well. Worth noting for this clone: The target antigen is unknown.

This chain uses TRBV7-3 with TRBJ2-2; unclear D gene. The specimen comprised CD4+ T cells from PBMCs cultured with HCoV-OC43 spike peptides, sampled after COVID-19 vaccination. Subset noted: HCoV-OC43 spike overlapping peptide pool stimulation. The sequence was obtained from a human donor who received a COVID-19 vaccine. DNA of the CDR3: TGTGCCAGCAGCCCCGGGCGGAACGGGGAGCTGTTTTTT. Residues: CASSPGRNGELFF.